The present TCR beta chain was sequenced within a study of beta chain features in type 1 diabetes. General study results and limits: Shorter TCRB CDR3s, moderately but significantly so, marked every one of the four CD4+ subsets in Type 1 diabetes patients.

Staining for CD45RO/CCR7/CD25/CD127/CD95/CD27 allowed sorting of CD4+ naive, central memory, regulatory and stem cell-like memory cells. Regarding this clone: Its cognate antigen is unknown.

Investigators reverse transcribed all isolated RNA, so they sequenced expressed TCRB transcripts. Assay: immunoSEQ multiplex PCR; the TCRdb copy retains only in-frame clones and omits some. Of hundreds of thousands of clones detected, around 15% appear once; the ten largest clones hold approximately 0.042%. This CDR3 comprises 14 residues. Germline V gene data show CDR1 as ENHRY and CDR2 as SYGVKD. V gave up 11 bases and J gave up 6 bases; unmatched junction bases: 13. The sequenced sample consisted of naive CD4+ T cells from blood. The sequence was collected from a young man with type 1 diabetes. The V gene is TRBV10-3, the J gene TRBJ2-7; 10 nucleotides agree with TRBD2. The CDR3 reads CAARLAGPSGEQYF. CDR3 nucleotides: TGTGCCGCCCGACTAGCGGGTCCCTCGGGCGAGCAGTACTTC.